This section outlines one T cell receptor beta chain sequence together with its context. Its specific antigen is unknown. No base quality values were provided; no much bigger clone lies one nucleotide off. Patients with autoimmune disease history or receiving systemic immunosuppression were excluded from the trial. Peripheral blood for TCR sequencing was drawn from every dose cohort at baseline, at cycle 4 day 1 and at cycle 7 day 1. The samples were drawn from a first-in-human, open-label, multicenter phase I dose-escalation trial of ivuxolimab. Adults with locally advanced or metastatic melanoma, renal cell carcinoma, hepatocellular carcinoma or head and neck squamous cell carcinoma were enrolled in the trial. CD4+ and CD8+ T cells were sorted separately from peripheral blood before TCR sequencing. The germline V gene sets CDR1 to MDHEN and CDR2 to SYDVKM. The CDR3 sequence holds 17 residues, the cysteine and phenylalanine included. CDR3 DNA only is kept here, 51 bases in frame from base 1.

To sequence the TCRbeta CDR3 region, genomic DNA was isolated from the sorted cells. The immunoSEQ Assay was used for sequencing of TCRbeta CDR3 regions. TCRdb stores this immuneACCESS table with in-frame sequences only. Part of the clones is absent; in the studies checked, under half of the shortfall reflects unresolved V genes, and no reason is known for the rest. The sample table shows about 62,000 clones, and roughly 88% are seen once. In total, the top ten clones hold about 4.8% of the sample. The data belong to a study of OX40 agonist ivuxolimab in advanced cancers. About the full investigation: Ivuxolimab, which targeted the costimulatory receptor OX40 (CD134), was an agonistic, fully human IgG2 monoclonal antibody. Peripheral TCRbeta sequencing aimed to test whether ivuxolimab altered TCR sequence diversity and caused clonal T-cell expansion. Intravenous ivuxolimab was administered to patients every 2 weeks at six dose levels: 0.01, 0.1, 0.3, 1.5, 3 and 10 mg/kg. Partial responses occurred in three dose-escalation patients: two with cutaneous melanoma and one with hepatocellular carcinoma. Of the roughly 51 patients in dose escalation, 19 had hepatocellular carcinoma, approximately 15 had melanoma, 9 had renal cell carcinoma and 9 had head and neck cancer. In the dose-escalation cohort, 82.7% of patients were male, and the mean age was approximately 60 years, with a range of about 23 to 80. The monotherapy dose-escalation portion (N of about 52 patients) of the phase I ivuxolimab trial is reported in the paper. Prior anti-PD-1, anti-PD-L1 or anti-CTLA-4 therapy was permitted, and about 40% of dose-escalation patients had received checkpoint inhibitors. What the work shows at the level of the full study, not this receptor alone: At doses of 0.1 to 3.0 mg/kg, clonal expansion of both CD4+ and CD8+ T cells in blood was seen between baseline and week 6. After ivuxolimab, expanded clones were on average more numerous among CD8+ T cells than among CD4+ T cells. Antigen specificity was not determined for the clonally expanded peripheral T cells. In the 0.1-3.0 mg/kg groups, partial responders were among the patients with the lowest normalized peripheral clonal expansion, particularly in CD8+ T cells. Low levels of normalized T-cell clonal expansion were also seen in some nonresponding patients.

The sequence came from an adult with an advanced solid tumor such as melanoma, head and neck, liver or kidney cancer. The sample in question was CD4+ or CD8+ T cells sorted from blood, obtained in a trial of the OX40 agonist ivuxolimab. The rearranged segments are TRBV28 and TRBJ2-7; a stretch of 11 junction bases matches TRBD2. Judging by the DNA end, TRBJ2-5 fits better; the J call may be wrong. CDR3 reads: CASSSNRLAGYQETQYF. The DNA sequence is given as TGTGCCAGCAGCTCAAACCGACTAGCGGGGTACCAAGAGACCCAGTACTTC.